This TCR beta chain was observed in a study of molecular identifiers for immune sequencing clone quantification. The CDR3 is 12 residues long. The V and J ends lost 2 bases and 6 bases respectively, with 8 bases between them. Germline V lookup: CDR1 ENHRY, CDR2 SYGVKD. This clonotype was counted a few times. Via MiXCR, TCRdb re-called the PCR reads, giving one row per CDR3 protein. The sample contains about 330,000 distinct CDR3 sequences, roughly 24% of which appear only once. Sequencing used naive CD8+ T cells from blood, with Jurkat cell RNA spiked in. The subset here: FACS-sorted CD8+CD4-CCR7+CD45RA+ naive T cells. The origin of this receptor is a human donor in good health. Some libraries in this study had Jurkat cell RNA spiked in. This chain joins TRBV10-3 and TRBJ2-7; D perhaps matches TRBD1 (6 bases). The CDR3 region has the DNA TGTGCCATCAGTGAGGGGGGCGCCGAGCAGTACTTC. It encodes CAISEGGAEQYF.